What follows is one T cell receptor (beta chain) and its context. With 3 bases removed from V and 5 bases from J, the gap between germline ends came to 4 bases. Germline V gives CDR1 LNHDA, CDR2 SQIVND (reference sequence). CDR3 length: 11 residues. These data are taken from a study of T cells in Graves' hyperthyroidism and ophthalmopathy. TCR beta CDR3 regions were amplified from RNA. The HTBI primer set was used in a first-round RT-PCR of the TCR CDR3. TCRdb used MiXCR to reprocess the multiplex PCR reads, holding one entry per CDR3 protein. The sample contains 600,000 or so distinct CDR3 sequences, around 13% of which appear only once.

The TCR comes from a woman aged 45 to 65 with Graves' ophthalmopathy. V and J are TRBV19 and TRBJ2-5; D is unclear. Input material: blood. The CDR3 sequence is CASSILETQYF. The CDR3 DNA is TGTGCCAGTAGTATTCTGGAGACCCAGTACTTC.